These T cell receptor beta chains were read from a single sample in a study of blood T cell repertoires in COVID-19. Profiled with immunoSEQ multiplex PCR; TCRdb holds only in-frame clones, not every one. The table has approximately 50,000 clones, around nine tenths seen once. The sample was peripheral blood. The receptors were gathered from a human donor in a cohort sampled during active COVID-19. The conserved cysteine and the conserved F or W are not part of the CDR3 here. Clone size is not always given. Where it is, it says once, few, many or a class for expanded clones.

abundance: .
v_gene: TRBV11-2
CDR3aa: ASSLEARDTQY

abundance: .
v_gene: TRBV6-2/TRBV6-3
CDR3aa: ASSYFGTGHNQPQH

abundance: .
v_gene: TRBV19
CDR3aa: ASSRDRLAPRGTQY

abundance: .
v_gene: TRBV27
CDR3aa: ASSWRGAEKLF

abundance: .
v_gene: TRBV9
CDR3aa: ASSVVSAGELF

abundance: .
v_gene: TRBV24-1
CDR3aa: ATSVGRNTEAF

abundance: .
v_gene: TRBV16
CDR3aa: ASSLSRAGGSYNQPQH

abundance: few
v_gene: TRBV2
CDR3aa: ASSATEISNTGELF

abundance: .
v_gene: TRBV11-2
CDR3aa: ASSLLVGQGSYEQY

abundance: .
v_gene: TRBV9
CDR3aa: ASSVEIGTGNGYT

abundance: .
v_gene: TRBV6-5
CDR3aa: ATYRVIEETQY

abundance: .
v_gene: TRBV5-1
CDR3aa: ASSWPRGLGGELF